The clone carrying this T cell receptor beta chain was seen a handful of times. Germline and junction disagree at one end, which may indicate a read error. Germline V lookup: CDR1 SGHTA, CDR2 FQGNSA. This CDR3 contains 15 residues. The data are from a study of blood T cells in healthy people across ages. Alongside a J-beta primer mix, a sample-barcoded 5' primer served in a second PCR lasting roughly 7 to 11 cycles. TCRdb re-derived calls from the 5' RACE reads in MiXCR, one entry per CDR3 protein. The table shows roughly 1.5 million distinct CDR3 sequences, with roughly 43% occurring only once. The sequence was obtained from a young woman in good health. Sequencing was done on a sample of blood. V gene TRBV7-2 combines with J gene TRBJ1-4, with a tentative D call TRBD1 (5 bases). The CDR3 loop is CASCLGVGTNEKLFF. The CDR3 region has the DNA TGTGCCAGCTGCTTAGGGGTCGGAACTAATGAAAAACTGTTTTTT.